The rows below give T cell receptor beta chains drawn from one sample of a study of patients and donors after allogeneic stem cell transplantation. Via MiXCR, TCRdb re-called the RT-PCR reads, giving one row per CDR3 protein. Counted here are about 160,000 distinct CDR3 sequences, about two fifths occurring once; the ten biggest clones make up 50%. The sample taken for sequencing was blood, either unsorted or a sorted T cell fraction (not recorded which). The receptors stem from a human donor who was either an allogeneic HSCT recipient or a stem cell or donor lymphocyte infusion donor (not recorded which). It is not recorded whose cells these are; they may come from a transplant donor. CDR3s include the opening cysteine and the closing phenylalanine or tryptophan. A D gene is named only where the DNA matches it firmly. Clone size appears in some rows only: once, few, many, or a class for an expanded clone.

D: NA; J: TRBJ1-5; V: TRBV5-1; size: few; length: 15; CDR3: CASSLTGSRNQPQHF; DNA: TGCGCCAGCAGCTTGACAGGGAGTCGCAATCAGCCCCAGCATTTT
D: NA; J: TRBJ1-2; V: TRBV29-1; size: few; length: 11; CDR3: CSVERGNGYTF; DNA: TGCAGCGTTGAGAGGGGAAATGGCTACACCTTC
D: TRBD1; J: TRBJ1-4; V: TRBV25-1; size: few; length: 15; CDR3: CASSDPRGDNEKLFF; DNA: TGTGCCAGCAGTGATCCCAGGGGGGATAATGAAAAACTGTTTTTT
D: NA; J: TRBJ1-1; V: TRBV20-1; size: few; length: 11; CDR3: CSASPGAEAFF; DNA: TGCAGTGCTAGTCCGGGGGCTGAAGCTTTCTTT
D: NA; J: TRBJ1-5; V: TRBV20-1; size: NA; length: 13; CDR3: CSAKGPFGQPQHF; DNA: TGCAGTGCAAAGGGACCCTTCGGGCAGCCCCAGCATTTT
D: NA; J: TRBJ1-1; V: TRBV12-3/TRBV12-4; size: NA; length: 13; CDR3: CASRDDRGAEAFF; DNA: TGTGCCAGCAGGGATGACCGGGGGGCTGAAGCTTTCTTT
D: TRBD1; J: TRBJ1-6; V: TRBV5-6; size: few; length: 13; CDR3: CASSRQGPSPLHF; DNA: TGTGCCAGCAGCCGACAGGGCCCTTCACCCCTCCACTTT
D: NA; J: TRBJ2-1; V: TRBV6-5; size: NA; length: 15; CDR3: CASSSIGGPSNEQFF; DNA: TGTGCCAGCAGTTCCATAGGAGGGCCATCCAATGAGCAGTTCTTC
D: NA; J: TRBJ1-5; V: TRBV7-9; size: NA; length: 15; CDR3: CASSLGGSANQPQHF; DNA: TGTGCCAGCAGCCTAGGGGGATCTGCCAATCAGCCCCAGCATTTT
D: NA; J: TRBJ1-6; V: TRBV12-3/TRBV12-4; size: NA; length: 15; CDR3: CASSQQSSYNSPLHF; DNA: TGTGCCAGCAGTCAACAGAGCTCCTATAATTCACCCCTCCACTTT
D: NA; J: TRBJ1-2; V: TRBV12-3/TRBV12-4; size: NA; length: 14; CDR3: CASSPKRGAYGYTF; DNA: TGTGCCAGCAGCCCGAAACGAGGGGCATATGGCTACACCTTC
D: NA; J: TRBJ1-2; V: TRBV12-3/TRBV12-4; size: NA; length: 15; CDR3: CASRTMWGPENGYTF; DNA: TGTGCCAGCAGGACGATGTGGGGACCGGAGAATGGCTACACCTTC
D: TRBD1; J: TRBJ1-2; V: TRBV7-9; size: few; length: 14; CDR3: CASSFQTGNYGYTF; DNA: TGTGCCAGCAGCTTTCAGACAGGGAACTATGGCTACACCTTC
D: TRBD1; J: TRBJ1-2; V: TRBV29-1; size: few; length: 11; CDR3: CSVLTGVGYTF; DNA: TGCAGCGTCCTTACAGGGGTAGGCTACACCTTC
D: NA; J: TRBJ1-2; V: TRBV21-1; size: NA; length: 14; CDR3: CASSKAGRDYGYTF; DNA: TGTGCCAGCAGCAAAGCGGGACGTGACTATGGCTACACCTTC
D: TRBD1; J: TRBJ1-2; V: TRBV5-1; size: few; length: 13; CDR3: CASSGTGPYGYTF; DNA: TGCGCCAGCAGCGGGACAGGGCCCTATGGCTACACCTTC
D: TRBD1; J: TRBJ2-7; V: TRBV12-3/TRBV12-4; size: NA; length: 14; CDR3: CASTSGTGIYEQYF; DNA: TGTGCCAGCACCTCGGGGACAGGGATATACGAGCAGTACTTC
D: TRBD1; J: TRBJ1-5; V: TRBV7-9; size: few; length: 11; CDR3: CASGTGESQHF; DNA: TGTGCCAGCGGTACAGGGGAGTCCCAGCATTTT
D: NA; J: TRBJ1-5; V: TRBV7-9; size: few; length: 16; CDR3: CASPLGWRRSNQPQHF; DNA: TGTGCCAGCCCCTTAGGGTGGCGGAGAAGCAATCAGCCCCAGCATTTT
D: NA; J: TRBJ1-4; V: TRBV28; size: many; length: 14; CDR3: CASSSRQLNEKLFF; DNA: TGTGCCAGCAGTTCCCGACAGCTGAATGAAAAACTGTTTTTT
D: NA; J: TRBJ2-3; V: TRBV5-6; size: NA; length: 16; CDR3: CASSLRVEPSTDTQYF; DNA: TGTGCCAGCAGCTTGAGAGTAGAACCCTCTACAGATACGCAGTATTTT
D: NA; J: TRBJ1-6; V: TRBV11-2; size: few; length: 16; CDR3: CASSLVGGIYNSPLHF; DNA: TGTGCCAGCAGCTTAGTAGGGGGGATCTATAATTCACCCCTCCACTTT
D: TRBD1; J: TRBJ1-2; V: TRBV12-3/TRBV12-4; size: NA; length: 14; CDR3: CASSPGTGGDGYTF; DNA: TGTGCCAGCAGTCCCGGGACAGGGGGCGATGGCTACACCTTC
D: NA; J: TRBJ2-3; V: TRBV12-3/TRBV12-4; size: few; length: 16; CDR3: CASRLGPACGTDTQYF; DNA: TGTGCCAGCCGTCTTGGACCGGCCTGTGGCACAGATACGCAGTATTTT
D: NA; J: TRBJ1-3; V: TRBV28; size: NA; length: 15; CDR3: CASLRGRALGNTIYF; DNA: TGTGCCAGTCTTAGGGGCAGGGCGCTCGGAAACACCATATATTTT
D: TRBD2; J: TRBJ2-3; V: TRBV5-1; size: NA; length: 16; CDR3: CASSYLTSGGADTQYF; DNA: TGCGCCAGCAGCTACCTGACTAGCGGGGGGGCTGATACGCAGTATTTT
D: NA; J: TRBJ2-1; V: TRBV29-1; size: NA; length: 11; CDR3: CSVQRGNEQFF; DNA: TGCAGCGTTCAAAGGGGCAATGAGCAGTTCTTC
D: NA; J: TRBJ2-1; V: TRBV7-6; size: NA; length: 17; CDR3: CASSLTGDGSSYNEQFF; DNA: TGTGCCAGCAGCTTAACGGGGGACGGCAGCTCCTACAATGAGCAGTTCTTC
D: NA; J: TRBJ1-4; V: TRBV20-1; size: few; length: 11; CDR3: CSAGTDEKLFF; DNA: TGCAGTGCCGGGACGGATGAAAAACTGTTTTTT
D: NA; J: TRBJ2-5; V: TRBV5-6; size: few; length: 15; CDR3: CASSLDRAIQETQYF; DNA: TGTGCCAGCAGCTTGGACAGAGCGATTCAAGAGACCCAGTACTTC
D: NA; J: TRBJ1-1; V: TRBV6-2/TRBV6-3; size: few; length: 13; CDR3: CASSYTRNTEAFF; DNA: TGTGCCAGCAGTTACACAAGGAACACTGAAGCTTTCTTT
D: TRBD2; J: TRBJ2-1; V: TRBV11-3; size: NA; length: 18; CDR3: CASSFGLAGGARPNEQFF; DNA: TGTGCCAGCAGCTTCGGTCTAGCGGGGGGCGCCCGTCCCAATGAGCAGTTCTTC
D: NA; J: TRBJ1-5; V: TRBV3-1; size: NA; length: 16; CDR3: CASSQAGHHSNQPQHF; DNA: TGTGCCAGCAGCCAAGCGGGACACCATAGCAATCAGCCCCAGCATTTT
D: TRBD1; J: TRBJ1-6; V: TRBV12-3/TRBV12-4; size: NA; length: 15; CDR3: CASSIGTGGHSPLHF; DNA: TGTGCCAGCAGTATAGGGACAGGGGGACATTCACCCCTCCACTTT